This TCR beta chain was recovered during a study of technical replicates of blood from a handful of donors. The protocol was immunoSEQ multiplex PCR, while the TCRdb copy is restricted to in-frame clones and leaves out a portion. The sample has around 72,000 clones, about 90% seen once. Trimming pared 6 bases from V and 5 bases from J, leaving 4 bases between. CDR3 size: 11 residues. Per the germline V gene, CDR1 is SGHVS and CDR2 is FQNEAQ. V gene TRBV7-8 combines with J gene TRBJ2-2; unclear D gene. The sample was T cells isolated from PBMCs. This receptor was identified in a human donor in good health. The CDR3 DNA follows: TGTGCCAGCAGATCGACCGGGGAGCTGTTTTTT. Its translation is CASRSTGELFF.